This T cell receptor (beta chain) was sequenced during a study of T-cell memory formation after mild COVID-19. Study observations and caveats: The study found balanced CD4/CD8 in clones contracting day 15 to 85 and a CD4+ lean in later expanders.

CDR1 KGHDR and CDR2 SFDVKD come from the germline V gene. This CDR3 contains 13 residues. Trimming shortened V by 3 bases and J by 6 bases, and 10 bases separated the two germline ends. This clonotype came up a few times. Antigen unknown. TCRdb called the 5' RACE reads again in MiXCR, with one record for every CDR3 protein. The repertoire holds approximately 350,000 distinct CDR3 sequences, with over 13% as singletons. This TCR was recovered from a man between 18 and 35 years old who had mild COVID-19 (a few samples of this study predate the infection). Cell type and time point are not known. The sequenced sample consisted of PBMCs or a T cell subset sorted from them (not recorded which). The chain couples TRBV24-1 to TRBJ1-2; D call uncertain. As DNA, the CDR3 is TGTGCCACCAGTGATGGAGACGGCCATGGCTACACCTTC. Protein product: CATSDGDGHGYTF.